These T cell receptor beta chains were read from a single sample in a study of regulatory T cells in long-lasting Graves disease. Via MiXCR, TCRdb re-called the multiplex PCR reads, giving one row per CDR3 protein. The top ten hold 28% of the sample, which has approximately 360,000 distinct CDR3 sequences, roughly 24% seen once. The specimen was peripheral blood mononuclear cells (PBMCs), collected when the disease was refractory, from a patient treated with antithyroid drugs. All receptors derive from a woman aged 40 to 50 with Graves disease. Both conserved end residues are part of each CDR3. D genes are given only for firm matches. A row's size may be missing; if present it is once, few, many or a size class.

clone size: few
J gene: TRBJ2-7
V gene: TRBV6-1
D gene: NA
CDR3 DNA: TGTGCCAGCAGGCTTAACGGCTCCTACGAGCAGTACTTC
CDR3 protein: CASRLNGSYEQYF

clone size: few
J gene: TRBJ2-2
V gene: TRBV4-1
D gene: TRBD2
CDR3 DNA: TGCGCCAGCAGCCCCGGGAGGGGAACCGGGGAGCTGTTTTTT
CDR3 protein: CASSPGRGTGELFF

clone size: few
J gene: TRBJ2-5
V gene: TRBV4-2
D gene: TRBD1
CDR3 DNA: TGTGCCAGCAGCCAAGTATCGTCGGGGACAGGGGAGACCCAGTACTTC
CDR3 protein: CASSQVSSGTGETQYF

clone size: NA
J gene: TRBJ2-3
V gene: TRBV6-2/TRBV6-3
D gene: NA
CDR3 DNA: TGTGCCAGCAGTTCCGGACCCGAAGATACGCAGTATTTT
CDR3 protein: CASSSGPEDTQYF

clone size: NA
J gene: TRBJ1-5
V gene: TRBV20-1
D gene: NA
CDR3 DNA: TGCAGTGCTAGACCACTGACCCAAAGGAGTCAGCCCCAGCATTTT
CDR3 protein: CSARPLTQRSQPQHF

clone size: once
J gene: TRBJ2-7
V gene: TRBV5-1
D gene: NA
CDR3 DNA: TGCGCCAGCAGCTTGGGTTCGGGGGCCGGCGAGCAGTACTTC
CDR3 protein: CASSLGSGAGEQYF

clone size: many
J gene: TRBJ2-2
V gene: TRBV12-3/TRBV12-4
D gene: TRBD2
CDR3 DNA: TGTGCCAGCAGTCCAGTAGCGGGAACCGGGGAGCTGTTTTTT
CDR3 protein: CASSPVAGTGELFF

clone size: few
J gene: TRBJ1-6
V gene: TRBV7-6
D gene: NA
CDR3 DNA: TGTGCCAGCAGCCCTCGAATCCTAGGGACTAATTCACCCCTCCACTTT
CDR3 protein: CASSPRILGTNSPLHF

clone size: NA
J gene: TRBJ1-2
V gene: TRBV27
D gene: NA
CDR3 DNA: TGTGCCAGCAGTTCTATCGCCAGCAGTCATGGCTACACCTTC
CDR3 protein: CASSSIASSHGYTF

clone size: few
J gene: TRBJ2-2
V gene: TRBV7-3
D gene: TRBD2
CDR3 DNA: TGTGCCAGCAGCTCCAGGACGTCTAGCGGGAACGGGGAGCTGTTTTTT
CDR3 protein: CASSSRTSSGNGELFF

clone size: few
J gene: TRBJ1-1
V gene: TRBV30
D gene: TRBD1
CDR3 DNA: TGTGCCTGGGTGGACAGGGGGCTGACTGAAGCTTTCTTT
CDR3 protein: CAWVDRGLTEAFF

clone size: few
J gene: TRBJ1-4
V gene: TRBV6-1
D gene: NA
CDR3 DNA: TGTGCCAGTTCTTCAAGACGGAATAATGAAAAACTGTTTTTT
CDR3 protein: CASSSRRNNEKLFF

clone size: few
J gene: TRBJ1-1
V gene: TRBV3-1
D gene: TRBD1
CDR3 DNA: TGTGCCAGCAGCCATGGAGAGACTTACAGGGGTGAAGCTTTCTTT
CDR3 protein: CASSHGETYRGEAFF

clone size: NA
J gene: TRBJ2-7
V gene: TRBV5-1
D gene: TRBD2
CDR3 DNA: TGCGCCAGCAGCCGCACGACGGGAGGTAGTTCCTACGAGCAGTACTTC
CDR3 protein: CASSRTTGGSSYEQYF

clone size: many
J gene: TRBJ2-7
V gene: TRBV28
D gene: NA
CDR3 DNA: TGTGCCAGCAGTTTATGGATGACGGGACTCCCCTACGAGCAGTACTTC
CDR3 protein: CASSLWMTGLPYEQYF

clone size: few
J gene: TRBJ2-7
V gene: TRBV3-1
D gene: TRBD1
CDR3 DNA: TGTGCCAGCAGCCAAGAAGGGACAGGGGACGAGCAGTACTTC
CDR3 protein: CASSQEGTGDEQYF

clone size: few
J gene: TRBJ2-1
V gene: TRBV28
D gene: TRBD2
CDR3 DNA: TGTGCCAGCAGTTTCTCGGGACTAGCGGCCTCAGGGGTCTCCTACAATGAGCAGTTCTTC
CDR3 protein: CASSFSGLAASGVSYNEQFF

clone size: few
J gene: TRBJ2-1
V gene: TRBV20-1
D gene: TRBD2
CDR3 DNA: TGCAGTGCCGGTGGGACTATTAACAATGAGCAGTTCTTC
CDR3 protein: CSAGGTINNEQFF

clone size: NA
J gene: TRBJ1-5
V gene: TRBV30
D gene: NA
CDR3 DNA: TGTGCCTGGAGTGGGGCAGGGGTTCAGCCCCAGCATTTT
CDR3 protein: CAWSGAGVQPQHF

clone size: many
J gene: TRBJ1-5
V gene: TRBV19
D gene: NA
CDR3 DNA: TGTGCCAGTAGTATGGAGGGGGGTCAGCCCCAGCATTTT
CDR3 protein: CASSMEGGQPQHF

clone size: many
J gene: TRBJ1-5
V gene: TRBV28
D gene: TRBD1
CDR3 DNA: TGTGCCAGCAGTTTTTTTGCAGACAGGGAGGTTAGCAATCAGCCCCAGCATTTT
CDR3 protein: CASSFFADREVSNQPQHF

clone size: NA
J gene: TRBJ1-6
V gene: TRBV27
D gene: NA
CDR3 DNA: TGTGCCAGCAGTCTTGGGGGGGATTCACCCCCCCACTTT
CDR3 protein: CASSLGGDSPPHF

clone size: NA
J gene: TRBJ1-1
V gene: TRBV10-3
D gene: NA
CDR3 DNA: TGTGCCATCAGAGAGGGGGTTGACACTGAAGCTTTCTTT
CDR3 protein: CAIREGVDTEAFF

clone size: few
J gene: TRBJ2-2
V gene: TRBV7-8
D gene: NA
CDR3 DNA: TGTGCCAGCAGCTGGAGACTAGTTTCCGGGGAGCTGTTTTTT
CDR3 protein: CASSWRLVSGELFF

clone size: few
J gene: TRBJ2-2
V gene: TRBV10-2
D gene: NA
CDR3 DNA: TGCGCCAGCAAATTAGCGGTTAACACCGGGGAGCTGTTTTTT
CDR3 protein: CASKLAVNTGELFF

clone size: few
J gene: TRBJ2-3
V gene: TRBV10-2
D gene: NA
CDR3 DNA: TGCGCCAGCAGTACAGAGAACACAGATACGCAGTATTTT
CDR3 protein: CASSTENTDTQYF